Shown below are 8 T cell receptor beta chains from a single sample sequenced in a study of T cells after yellow fever vaccination. A single record per CDR3 protein comes from TCRdb applying MiXCR to the 5' RACE reads. This sample has 300,000 to 400,000 distinct CDR3 sequences, with approximately 4% found just once. This sample comprised PBMCs, obtained 5 days after the yellow fever booster vaccination. Every receptor here comes from a man aged 18-30 years who received the YFV17D yellow fever vaccine.

The chain couples TRBV7-3 to TRBJ2-2; D is possibly TRBD1 (5 bases). The germline V gene encodes CDR1 SGHTA and CDR2 FQGTGA. Trimming removed 0 bases at V and 6 bases at J, with 14 bases between. The length of the CDR3 is 16 residues. CDR3 amino acids: CASSLTLRGRSGELFF. The CDR3 region has the DNA TGTGCCAGCAGCTTAACGTTAAGGGGCCGGTCCGGGGAGCTGTTTTTT. Filled out from reference TRBV7-3 and TRBJ2-2, the complete variable domain reads GAGVSQTPSNKVTEKGKYVELRCDPISGHTALYWYRQSLGQGPEFLIYFQGTGAADDSGLPNDRFFAVRPEGSVSTLKIQRTERGDSAVYLCASSLTLRGRSGELFFGEGSRLTVL.

This chain uses TRBV7-2 with TRBJ2-1; TRBD1 agrees at 9 bases. The germline V gene encodes CDR1 SGHTA and CDR2 FQGNSA. This CDR3 region has 14 residues. The trim removed 2 bases at V and 10 bases at J, leaving 6 bases unmatched. CDR3 nucleotide sequence: TGTGCCAGCAGCTTACTACAGGGGGCGGACGAGCAGTTCTTC. This codes for CASSLLQGADEQFF.

In this sample, this clonotype turned up many times. CDR3 nucleotide sequence: TGTGCCAGCAGCTTACAGGGGCGCCGGGAGACCCAGTACTTC. It is translated as CASSLQGRRETQYF. The rearrangement links TRBV7-2 to TRBJ2-5; the D gene is possibly TRBD1 (6 bases). Per germline, CDR1 SGHTA and CDR2 FQGNSA. This CDR3 has 14 residues. The V end lost 2 bases, the J end lost 5 bases, and 12 bases lay between the germline ends.

The V call is TRBV20-1, the J call TRBJ2-7; 9 bases align to TRBD1. The CDR3 extends over 13 amino acids. The V and J ends lost 5 bases and 5 bases, in that order; junction bases with no gene match: 7. Germline V CDR1 and CDR2: DFQATT, SNEGSKA (reference sequence). CDR3: CSAGGQGSNEQYV. CDR3 DNA: TGCAGTGCTGGGGGACAGGGTAGCAACGAGCAGTACGTC.

The V and J genes are TRBV11-2 and TRBJ2-3, with 9 bases aligning to TRBD2. Per the germline V gene, CDR1 is SGHAT and CDR2 is FQNNGV. CDR3 length equals 16 residues. After removal of 4 bases from V and 4 bases from J, the junction contained 9 bases not matched to a gene. The CDR3: CASSSDVAGVADTQYF. The CDR3 nucleotides read TGTGCCAGCAGCTCCGATGTAGCGGGGGTAGCAGATACGCAGTATTTT.

The chain uses TRBV5-4 and TRBJ2-5; D unresolved. Germline V gives CDR1 SGHNT, CDR2 YYREEE (reference sequence). This CDR3 is built from 14 residues. Trimming stripped 0 bases from V and 5 bases from J, with 11 bases between. The CDR3 bases are TGTGCCAGCAGCTTGGAGGGCCTCGGGGAGACCCAGTACTTC. Translated, it gives CASSLEGLGETQYF.

This clonotype has just a few counts. The chain carries TRBV25-1 and TRBJ1-2; D uncertain. The CDR3 consists of 11 residues. Between the trimmed V and J ends, which lost 6 bases and 8 bases, there was a span of 10 bases. Germline V lookup: CDR1 MGHDK, CDR2 SYGVNS. CDR3 in DNA: TGTGCCAGCAGCCACAGTCGAGGCTACACCTTC. Translation gives CASSHSRGYTF.

Concerning this clonotype itself: One end of the junction varies from germline; a read error may be responsible. V and J are TRBV5-5 and TRBJ1-5, with no clear D. CDR3 length: 13 amino acids. Germline CDR1 is SGHKS and CDR2 is YYEKEE (reference sequence). CDR3 loop: CASSSISSQTQHF. DNA for the CDR3: TGTGCCAGCAGCTCGATTTCAAGTCAGACCCAGCATTTT.